Shown below are 6 T cell receptor beta chains from a single sample sequenced in a study of T cell clonotyping in hematopoietic cell transplantation. The repertoire was sequenced with immunoSEQ multiplex PCR; TCRdb's copy has only in-frame clones and lacks some. This table has about 7,200 clones, roughly 88% appearing once. The specimen comprised PBMCs, sampled 100 days after allogeneic stem cell transplant. The receptors were gathered from a male patient in his late teens or twenties who had an allogeneic stem cell transplant from a related donor, so the T cells may come from the graft donor. Some clones in this sample may be carry-over from other donors' samples.

The chain has TRBV19 and TRBJ1-5; 7 positions match TRBD1. V lost 1 base to trimming and J lost 7 bases; unmatched junction nucleotides: 13. Germline CDR1 LNHDA, CDR2 SQIVND (reference sequence). CDR3 length: 17 residues. In DNA form, the CDR3 reads TGTGCCAGTAGTATAGTGTACGGGACAGATATCGGCCAGCCCCAGCATTTT. Translating it yields CASSIVYGTDIGQPQHF.

Only one count was recorded for this clone. The chain couples TRBV5-1 to TRBJ2-7, with 11 bases fitting TRBD2. CDR1 SGHRS and CDR2 YFSETQ come from the germline V gene. V shed 0 bases, J shed 0 bases, and the junction held 5 bases outside the gene matches. The CDR3 extends over 17 amino acids. The CDR3 coding sequence is TGCGCCAGCAGCTTGGGGGGACTAGCGGATAGCTCCTACGAGCAGTACGTC. Encoded protein: CASSLGGLADSSYEQYV.

This clone was observed once. The chain has TRBV27 and TRBJ1-4, with a tentative D call TRBD1 (5 bases). The V gene's germline CDR1 is MNHEY and CDR2 SMNVEV (reference sequence). Trimming stripped 5 bases from V and 5 bases from J, with 18 bases between. CDR3 length equals 16 residues. This CDR3 reads CASSPRLRGVNEKLFF. The CDR3 DNA reads as TGTGCCAGCAGTCCTAGGTTAAGAGGGGTAAATGAAAAACTGTTTTTT.

The chain combines TRBV10-3 with TRBJ2-3, with 12 bases aligning to TRBD1. V was clipped by 3 bases and J by 2 bases; unmatched bases: 12. CDR1 is ENHRY and CDR2 is SYGVKD in the germline V gene. The CDR3 sequence is 19 residues long. The CDR3 is CAISDYSRGGQGATDTQYF. In nucleotides, the CDR3 is TGTGCCATCAGTGATTACTCCCGGGGGGGACAGGGGGCCACAGATACGCAGTATTTT.

The chain couples TRBV11-1 to TRBJ2-1; D is possibly TRBD1 or TRBD2 (7 bases each). Trimming removed 1 base at V and 7 bases at J, with 14 bases between. Germline V gene sequence: CDR1 SGHAT, CDR2 FQDESV (reference sequence). The CDR3 has 15 residues. CDR3 region: CASSLEGRGGNEQFF. The CDR3 nucleotides are TGTGCCAGCAGCTTAGAGGGCAGGGGGGGGAATGAGCAGTTCTTC.

This rearrangement joins TRBV28 to TRBJ2-7; no definite D call. CDR1 and CDR2 from the germline V gene are MDHEN and SYDVKM. V shed 4 bases and J shed 3 bases, with 10 bases lying between them. The CDR3 loop spans 13 amino acids. The CDR3 bases are TGTGCCAGCAGTTCCGGACCGAACTACGAGCAGTACGTC. Its translation: CASSSGPNYEQYV.